The 12 T cell receptor beta chains reported below all come from one sample, sequenced in a study of early T cells in non-severe SARS-CoV-2 infection. One entry per CDR3 protein, called by TCRdb with MiXCR from the 5' RACE reads. The sample has around 70,000 distinct CDR3 sequences, roughly an eighth seen once; the top ten hold about 3.9%. The sample comprised whole blood. Source of these receptors: an adult who was a healthcare worker with PCR-confirmed SARS-CoV-2 infection or an uninfected control (not recorded which).

Ten or more counts support this clonotype. The chain combines TRBV6-5 with TRBJ1-6, with D possibly being TRBD1 (6 bases). V was clipped by 2 bases and J by 10 bases, with 9 bases between them. CDR3 length: 13 residues. The germline V gene has CDR1 MNHEY and CDR2 SVGAGI. The CDR3 here is CASSYERGSPLHF. The CDR3 DNA follows: TGTGCCAGCAGTTACGAAAGGGGGTCACCCCTCCACTTT.

The table lists this clonotype with many counts. This chain uses TRBV5-5 with TRBJ2-4, with D tentatively TRBD1 or TRBD2 (5 bases each). Between the trimmed V and J ends, which lost 4 bases and 2 bases, there was a span of 13 bases. The CDR3 is 15 amino acids. Germline CDR1 reads SGHKS; CDR2 reads YYEKEE (reference sequence). DNA for the CDR3: TGTGCCAGCAGCCCCCGGGACGCGACCAAAAACATTCAGTACTTC. It encodes CASSPRDATKNIQYF.

Only a few counts were recorded for this clonotype. The chain is built from TRBV3-1 and TRBJ2-6; no firm D call. Trimming removed 3 bases at V and 4 bases at J, with 7 bases between. Germline CDR1 LGHDT, CDR2 YNNKEL (reference sequence). The CDR3 loop spans 14 amino acids. As DNA, the CDR3 is TGTGCCAGCAGCCACCTGGCGGGGGCCAACGTCCTGACTTTC. It is translated as CASSHLAGANVLTF.

This clonotype has more than one count but fewer than ten. V and J are TRBV5-1 and TRBJ2-5, with D perhaps being TRBD1 or TRBD2 (5 bases each). Trimming pared 4 bases from V and 5 bases from J, leaving 21 bases between. Germline V CDR1 and CDR2: SGHRS, YFSETQ. This CDR3 has 16 amino acids. The CDR3, as DNA: TGCGCCAGCAGCCTCCCCGTGGGGACGCAGTGGGAGACCCAGTACTTC. The encoded protein is CASSLPVGTQWETQYF. The whole variable domain, filled in from reference TRBV5-1 and TRBJ2-5, reads KAGVTQTPRYLIKTRGQQVTLSCSPISGHRSVSWYQQTPGQGLQFLFEYFSETQRNKGNFPGRFSGRQFSNSRSEMNVSTLELGDSALYLCASSLPVGTQWETQYFGPGTRLLVL.

This clonotype was seen ten or more times. V is TRBV4-1 and J is TRBJ2-2; 8 positions agree with TRBD2. The V gene end was trimmed by 3 bases and the J gene end by 4 bases; junction bases not matched to a gene: 10. The CDR3 loop spans 17 amino acids. The germline gives CDR1 MGHRA, CDR2 YSYEKL. The CDR3 nucleotides read TGCGCCAGCAGCCAGCACCCAGGCGGGAGGCTCACCGGGGAGCTGTTTTTT. Translating gives CASSQHPGGRLTGELFF.

This clonotype was picked up many times. The chain combines TRBV5-1 with TRBJ2-5; 10 bases fit TRBD2. There are 15 residues in the CDR3. Per germline, CDR1 SGHRS and CDR2 YFSETQ. Trimming cost V 4 bases and J 3 bases; bases outside gene matches: 6. CDR3 in amino acids: CASSTGTSVEETQYF. As DNA, the CDR3 is TGCGCCAGCAGCACCGGGACTAGCGTTGAAGAGACCCAGTACTTC. Full variable domain (missing parts from reference TRBV5-1 and TRBJ2-5): KAGVTQTPRYLIKTRGQQVTLSCSPISGHRSVSWYQQTPGQGLQFLFEYFSETQRNKGNFPGRFSGRQFSNSRSEMNVSTLELGDSALYLCASSTGTSVEETQYFGPGTRLLVL.

This clonotype appeared many times. The V and J genes are TRBV2 and TRBJ1-1, with D unclear. The CDR3 is 16 amino acids. Germline values: CDR1 SNHLY, CDR2 FYNNEI. The V end was cut by 5 bases, the J end by 4 bases, with 20 bases between. The CDR3 bases are TGTGCCAGCAGTCCGGCTGGACTATCCACCGCCACTGAAGCTTTCTTT. Amino acid sequence: CASSPAGLSTATEAFF.

The J gene is TRBJ2-7, the V gene TRBV18; D uncertain. Trimming shortened V by 1 base and J by 0 bases, and 10 bases separated the two germline ends. CDR1 and CDR2 from the germline V gene are KGHSH and LQKENI. This CDR3 is built from 15 residues. CDR3 bases: TGTGCCAGCTCACCACAGGCCCCTTACTCCTACGAGCAGTACTTC. This codes for CASSPQAPYSYEQYF.

The genes are TRBV29-1 and TRBJ2-2; D remains ambiguous. In germline, CDR1 is SQVTM, CDR2 ANQGSEA. Trimming took off 0 bases at V and 4 bases at J, with 15 bases between the two ends. CDR3 length: 16 amino acids. CDR3 protein: CSVEEETPLSTGELFF. The DNA for the CDR3 is TGCAGCGTTGAAGAGGAGACACCTCTCTCCACCGGGGAGCTGTTTTTT.

V and J are TRBV15 and TRBJ2-7; maybe TRBD2 (6 bases). Trimming removed 6 bases from V and 3 bases from J, with 24 bases in between. Germline CDR1 and CDR2: LNHNV and YYDKDF (reference sequence). The CDR3 contains 17 residues. CDR3 nucleotide sequence: TGTGCCACCAGGGGAGGCACACCAACCCCAGGGAGCTACGAGCAGTACTTC. It translates to CATRGGTPTPGSYEQYF.

Only a few counts were recorded for this clonotype. CDR3 region: CASSAKGIRGGRGLGLGDNEQFF. DNA of the CDR3: TGTGCCAGCAGTGCGAAGGGGATCAGGGGCGGGCGCGGACTAGGACTAGGGGACAATGAGCAGTTCTTC. The chain has TRBV28 and TRBJ2-1; TRBD2 is a possible D gene (7 bases). This CDR3 is 23 amino acids long. Germline V gene data show CDR1 as MDHEN and CDR2 as SYDVKM. The germline V and J ends were trimmed by 5 bases and 5 bases, with 40 bases remaining between them. Complete variable domain (other parts from reference TRBV28 and TRBJ2-1): DVKVTQSSRYLVKRTGEKVFLECVQDMDHENMFWYRQDPGLGLRLIYFSYDVKMKEKGDIPEGYSVSREKKERFSLILESASTNQTSMYLCASSAKGIRGGRGLGLGDNEQFFGPGTRLTVL.

This clonotype has a handful of counts. CDR3 sequence: CASSSPRVRGTEAFF. In DNA form, the CDR3 reads TGTGCCAGCAGTTCGCCCCGTGTACGGGGGACTGAAGCTTTCTTT. V gene TRBV28 combines with J gene TRBJ1-1; weak D call: TRBD1 (5 bases). The CDR3 is 15 residues long. V was cut by 4 bases and J by 5 bases, with 17 bases left in between. Germline CDR1 is MDHEN and CDR2 is SYDVKM.